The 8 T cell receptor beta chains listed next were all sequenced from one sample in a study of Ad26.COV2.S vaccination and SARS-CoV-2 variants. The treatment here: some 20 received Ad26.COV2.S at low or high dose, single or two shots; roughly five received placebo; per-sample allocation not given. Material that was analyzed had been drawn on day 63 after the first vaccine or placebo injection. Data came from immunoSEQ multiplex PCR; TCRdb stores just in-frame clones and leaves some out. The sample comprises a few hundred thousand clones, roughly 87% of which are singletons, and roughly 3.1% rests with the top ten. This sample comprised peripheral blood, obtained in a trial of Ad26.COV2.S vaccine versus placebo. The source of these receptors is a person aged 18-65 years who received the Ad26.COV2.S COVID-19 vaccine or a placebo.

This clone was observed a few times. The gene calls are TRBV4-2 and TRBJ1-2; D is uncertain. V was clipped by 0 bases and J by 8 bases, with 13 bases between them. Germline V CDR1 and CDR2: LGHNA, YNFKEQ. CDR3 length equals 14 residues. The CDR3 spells CASSQEVGPWGYTF. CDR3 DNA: TGTGCCAGCAGCCAAGAAGTCGGGCCCTGGGGCTACACCTTC.

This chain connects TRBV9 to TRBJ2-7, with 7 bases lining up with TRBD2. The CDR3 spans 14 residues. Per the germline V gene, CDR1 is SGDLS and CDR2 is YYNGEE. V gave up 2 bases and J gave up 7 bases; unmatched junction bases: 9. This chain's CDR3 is CASSVDGGSWEQYF. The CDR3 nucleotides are TGTGCCAGCAGCGTTGACGGGGGGTCTTGGGAGCAGTACTTC. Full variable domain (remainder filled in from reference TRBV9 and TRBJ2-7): DSGVTQTPKHLITATGQRVTLRCSPRSGDLSVYWYQQSLDQGLQFLIQYYNGEERAKGNILERFSAQQFPDLHSELNLSSLELGDSALYFCASSVDGGSWEQYFGPGTRLTVT.

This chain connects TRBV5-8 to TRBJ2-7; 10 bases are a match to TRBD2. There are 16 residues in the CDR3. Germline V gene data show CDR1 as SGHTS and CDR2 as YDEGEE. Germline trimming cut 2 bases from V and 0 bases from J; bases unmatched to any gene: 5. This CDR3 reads CASSLLLAGTSYEQYF. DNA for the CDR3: TGTGCCAGCAGCTTATTACTAGCGGGGACCTCCTACGAGCAGTACTTC.

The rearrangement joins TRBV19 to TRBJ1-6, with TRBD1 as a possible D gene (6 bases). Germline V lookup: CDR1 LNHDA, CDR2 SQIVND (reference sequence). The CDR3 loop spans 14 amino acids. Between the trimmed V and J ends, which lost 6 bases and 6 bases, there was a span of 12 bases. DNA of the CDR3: TGTGCCAGTAGCTCACAGGGAGGTAATTCACCCCTCCACTTT. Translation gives CASSSQGGNSPLHF.

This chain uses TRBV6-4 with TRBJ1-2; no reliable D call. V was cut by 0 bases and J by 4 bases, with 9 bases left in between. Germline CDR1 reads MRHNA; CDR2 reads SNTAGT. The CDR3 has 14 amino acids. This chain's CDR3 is CASSDSMGVYGYTF. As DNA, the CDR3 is TGTGCCAGCAGTGACTCGATGGGTGTCTATGGCTACACCTTC.

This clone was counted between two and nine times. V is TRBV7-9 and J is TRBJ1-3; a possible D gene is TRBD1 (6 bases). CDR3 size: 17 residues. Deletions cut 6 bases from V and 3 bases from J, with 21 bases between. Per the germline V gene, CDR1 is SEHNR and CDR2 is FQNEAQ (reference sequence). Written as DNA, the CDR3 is TGTGCCAGCAGGATGGGGGCCCCCGAGGATTTTGGAAACACCATATATTTT. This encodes CASRMGAPEDFGNTIYF.

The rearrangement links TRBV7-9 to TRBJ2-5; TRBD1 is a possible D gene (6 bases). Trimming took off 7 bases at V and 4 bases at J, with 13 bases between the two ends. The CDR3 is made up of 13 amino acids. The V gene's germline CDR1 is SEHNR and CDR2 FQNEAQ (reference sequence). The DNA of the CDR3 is TGTGCCAGCACCCGGACAGCAGTAGAGACCCAGTACTTC. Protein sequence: CASTRTAVETQYF.

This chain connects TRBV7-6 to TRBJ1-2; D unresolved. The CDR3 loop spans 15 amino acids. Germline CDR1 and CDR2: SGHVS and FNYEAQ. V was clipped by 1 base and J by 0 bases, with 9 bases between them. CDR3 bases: TGTGCCAGCAGCTTAGATGGCAGAGCTAACTATGGCTACACCTTC. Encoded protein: CASSLDGRANYGYTF.